Presented here are 8 T cell receptor beta chains from one specimen sequenced in a study of response to subunit inactivated influenza vaccine. TCRdb independently ran MiXCR on the RT-PCR reads; one entry per CDR3 protein. The repertoire consists of about 650,000 distinct CDR3 sequences, with around a sixth occurring once and the leading ten covering 11%. Sequences were derived from PBMCs from blood, sampled roughly 12 days after vaccination. Receptors originate from a man aged 45 to 65 who received an inactivated influenza vaccine.

This clonotype occurred a few times. The CDR3 nucleotides read TGTGCCAGCAGTGGGGGACAGGGGAATCAGCCCCAGCATTTT. This gives the protein CASSGGQGNQPQHF. This rearrangement joins TRBV6-2 or TRBV6-3 to TRBJ1-5, with TRBD1 matching over 10 bases. Germline V gene lookup returns CDR1 MNHEY and CDR2 SVGEGT. The CDR3 is 14 amino acids. V shed 5 bases, J shed 4 bases, and the junction held 2 bases outside the gene matches.

The sample holds a few counts of this clonotype. The chain is built from TRBV9 and TRBJ1-6, with 8 nucleotides matching TRBD1. From germline, CDR1 is SGDLS and CDR2 YYNGEE. Losses at the gene ends were 0 bases for V and 8 bases for J; bases not matched to a gene: 4. This CDR3 is 15 amino acids long. CDR3 amino acids: CASSVAGGNDSPLHF. The CDR3 DNA follows: TGTGCCAGCAGCGTAGCAGGGGGCAATGATTCACCCCTCCACTTT.

The V gene is TRBV20-1, the J gene TRBJ2-1; D is perhaps TRBD2 (7 bases). Trimming took off 1 base at V and 10 bases at J, with 11 bases between the two ends. Germline CDR1 DFQATT, CDR2 SNEGSKA (reference sequence). This CDR3 is built from 12 residues. CDR3 in amino acids: CSARVSGTEQFF. CDR3 DNA: TGCAGTGCTAGAGTGAGCGGGACAGAGCAGTTCTTC.

This clonotype has more than one count but fewer than ten. DNA of the CDR3: TGCAGCGTTCGCCCGACAGCTAACTATGGCTACACCTTC. The encoded protein is CSVRPTANYGYTF. The genes are TRBV29-1 and TRBJ1-2, with a tentative D call TRBD1 (5 bases). Trimming took off 5 bases at V and 0 bases at J, with 10 bases between the two ends. The CDR3 runs 13 residues. The germline CDR1 and CDR2 sequences are SQVTM and ANQGSEA.

The V gene is TRBV5-1, the J gene TRBJ2-5, with TRBD2 as a possible D gene (5 bases). The germline V and J ends were trimmed by 1 base and 4 bases, with 11 bases remaining between them. The CDR3 runs to 14 residues. CDR1 is SGHRS and CDR2 is YFSETQ in the germline V gene. CDR3 sequence: CASSLTSRLETQYF. The CDR3 bases are TGCGCCAGCAGCTTGACTAGTCGTTTAGAGACCCAGTACTTC.

This clonotype occurred a few times. The gene calls are TRBV9 and TRBJ2-7, with a tentative D call TRBD1 (5 bases). Germline assignment: CDR1 SGDLS and CDR2 YYNGEE. V was pared by 3 bases and J by 0 bases, with 10 bases between. CDR3 length: 14 residues. CDR3 sequence reads: CASSEQESSYEQYF. CDR3 nucleotide sequence: TGTGCCAGCAGCGAACAGGAGAGCTCCTACGAGCAGTACTTC.

This clonotype was counted a few times. V gene TRBV4-2 combines with J gene TRBJ2-1; TRBD2 agrees at 7 bases. Trimming at V came to 2 bases and at J to 2 bases, leaving 0 bases not matched to a gene. The CDR3 runs 14 residues. Germline V lookup: CDR1 LGHNA, CDR2 YNFKEQ. In nucleotides, the CDR3 is TGTGCCAGCAGCCAACTAGCGGCCTACAATGAGCAGTTCTTC. Encoded protein: CASSQLAAYNEQFF.

This clonotype was picked up a small number of times. The J gene is TRBJ2-5, the V gene TRBV15; the match to TRBD1 covers 9 bases. This CDR3 is built from 15 residues. Germline loops: CDR1 LNHNV, CDR2 YYDKDF (reference sequence). V dropped 5 bases and J dropped 6; count of bases not matched to a gene: 10. This chain's CDR3 is CATSSPGQGSQTQYF. Here the CDR3 DNA reads TGTGCCACCAGCTCCCCGGGACAGGGTTCCCAGACCCAGTACTTC.